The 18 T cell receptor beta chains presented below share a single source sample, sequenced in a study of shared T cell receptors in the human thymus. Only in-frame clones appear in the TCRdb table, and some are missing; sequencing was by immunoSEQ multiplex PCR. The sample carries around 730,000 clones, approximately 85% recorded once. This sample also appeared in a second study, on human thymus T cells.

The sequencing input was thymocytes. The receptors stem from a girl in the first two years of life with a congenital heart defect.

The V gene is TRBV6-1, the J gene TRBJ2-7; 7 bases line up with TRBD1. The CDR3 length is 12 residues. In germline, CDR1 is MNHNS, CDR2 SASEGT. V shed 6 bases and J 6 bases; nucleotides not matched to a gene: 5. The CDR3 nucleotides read TGTGCCAGCAGACCAGGACAGGCCGAGCAGTACTTC. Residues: CASRPGQAEQYF.

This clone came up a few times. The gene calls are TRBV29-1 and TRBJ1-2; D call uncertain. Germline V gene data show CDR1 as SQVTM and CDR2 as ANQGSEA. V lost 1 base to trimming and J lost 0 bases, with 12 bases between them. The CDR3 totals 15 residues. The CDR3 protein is CSVEVFGRANYGYTF. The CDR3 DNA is TGCAGCGTTGAAGTCTTTGGGAGAGCTAACTATGGCTACACCTTC.

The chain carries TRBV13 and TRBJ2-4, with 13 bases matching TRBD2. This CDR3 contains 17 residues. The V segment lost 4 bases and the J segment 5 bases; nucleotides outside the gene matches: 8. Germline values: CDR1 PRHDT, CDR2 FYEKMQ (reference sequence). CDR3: CASSSRTSGGPQNIQYF. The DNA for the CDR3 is TGTGCCAGCAGCTCTCGGACTAGCGGGGGACCCCAAAACATTCAGTACTTC.

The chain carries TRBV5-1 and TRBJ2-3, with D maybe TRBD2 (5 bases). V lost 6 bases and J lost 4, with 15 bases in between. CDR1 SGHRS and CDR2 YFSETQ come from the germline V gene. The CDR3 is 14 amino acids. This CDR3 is CASTFNGVPDTQYF. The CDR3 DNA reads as TGCGCCAGCACGTTTAACGGGGTGCCAGATACGCAGTATTTT.

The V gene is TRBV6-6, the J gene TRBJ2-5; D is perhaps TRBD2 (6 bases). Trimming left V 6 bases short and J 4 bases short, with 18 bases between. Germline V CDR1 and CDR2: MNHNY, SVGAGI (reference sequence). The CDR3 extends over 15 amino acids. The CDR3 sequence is CASSSRAGFGETQYF. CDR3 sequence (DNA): TGTGCCAGCAGCTCTCGAGCGGGCTTCGGAGAGACCCAGTACTTC.

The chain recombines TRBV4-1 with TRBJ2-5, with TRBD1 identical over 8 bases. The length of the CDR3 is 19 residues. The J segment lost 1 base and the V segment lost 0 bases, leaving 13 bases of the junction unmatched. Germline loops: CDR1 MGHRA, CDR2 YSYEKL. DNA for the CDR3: TGCGCCAGCAGCCAAGAAACCCGGGACAGGCCTAAACCCCAAGAGACCCAGTACTTC. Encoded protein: CASSQETRDRPKPQETQYF.

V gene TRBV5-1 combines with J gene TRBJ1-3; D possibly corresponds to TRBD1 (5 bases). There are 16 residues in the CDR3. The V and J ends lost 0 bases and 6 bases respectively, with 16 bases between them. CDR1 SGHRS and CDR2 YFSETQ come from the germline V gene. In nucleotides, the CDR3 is TGCGCCAGCAGCTTGGTCCCGGAGACCAGGGCAAACACCATATATTTT. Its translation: CASSLVPETRANTIYF.

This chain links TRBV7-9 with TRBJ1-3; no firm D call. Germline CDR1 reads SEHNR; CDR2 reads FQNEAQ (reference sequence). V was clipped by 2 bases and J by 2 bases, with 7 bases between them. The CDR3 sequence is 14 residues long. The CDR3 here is CASSLPDPGNTIYF. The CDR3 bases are TGTGCCAGCAGCTTACCAGATCCTGGAAACACCATATATTTT. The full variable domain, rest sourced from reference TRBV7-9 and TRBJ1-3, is DTGVSQNPRHKITKRGQNVTFRCDPISEHNRLYWYRQTLGQGPEFLTYFQNEAQLEKSRLLSDRFSAERPKGSFSTLEIQRTEQGDSAMYLCASSLPDPGNTIYFGEGSWLTVV.

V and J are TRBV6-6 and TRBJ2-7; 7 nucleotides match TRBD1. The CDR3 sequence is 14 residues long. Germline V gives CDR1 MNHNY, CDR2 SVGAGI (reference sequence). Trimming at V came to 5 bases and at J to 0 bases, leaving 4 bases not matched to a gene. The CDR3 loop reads CASSRWDSSYEQYF. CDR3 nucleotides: TGTGCCAGCAGTCGCTGGGACAGCTCCTACGAGCAGTACTTC.

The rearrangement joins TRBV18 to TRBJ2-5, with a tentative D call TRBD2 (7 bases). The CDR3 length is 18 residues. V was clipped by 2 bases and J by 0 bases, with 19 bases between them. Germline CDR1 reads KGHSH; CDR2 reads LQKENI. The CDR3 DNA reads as TGTGCCAGCTCACCATTGGGGACTATAAAGGGGGACCAAGAGACCCAGTACTTC. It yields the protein CASSPLGTIKGDQETQYF.

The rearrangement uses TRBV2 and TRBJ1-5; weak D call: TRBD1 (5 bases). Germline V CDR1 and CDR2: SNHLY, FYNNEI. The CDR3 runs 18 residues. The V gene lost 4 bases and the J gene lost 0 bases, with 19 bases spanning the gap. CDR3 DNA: TGTGCCAGCAGTGGGGTCGCGACAGCACCTTATAGCAATCAGCCCCAGCATTTT. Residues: CASSGVATAPYSNQPQHF. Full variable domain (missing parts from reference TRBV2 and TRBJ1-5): EPEVTQTPSHQVTQMGQEVILRCVPISNHLYFYWYRQILGQKVEFLVSFYNNEISEKSEIFDDQFSVERPDGSNFTLKIRSTKLEDSAMYFCASSGVATAPYSNQPQHFGDGTRLSIL.

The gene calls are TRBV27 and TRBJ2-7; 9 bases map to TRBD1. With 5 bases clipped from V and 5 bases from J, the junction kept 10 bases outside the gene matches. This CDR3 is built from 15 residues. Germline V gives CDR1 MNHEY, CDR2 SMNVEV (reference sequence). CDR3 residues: CASSPRTGEGDEQYF. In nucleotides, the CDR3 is TGTGCCAGCAGTCCCCGGACAGGGGAGGGCGACGAGCAGTACTTC.

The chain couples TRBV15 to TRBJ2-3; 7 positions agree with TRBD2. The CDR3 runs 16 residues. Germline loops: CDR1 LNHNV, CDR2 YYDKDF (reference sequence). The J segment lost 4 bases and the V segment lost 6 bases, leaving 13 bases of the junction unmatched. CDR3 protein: CATSKWEGREADTQYF. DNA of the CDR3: TGTGCCACCAGTAAGTGGGAGGGGCGCGAAGCAGATACGCAGTATTTT.

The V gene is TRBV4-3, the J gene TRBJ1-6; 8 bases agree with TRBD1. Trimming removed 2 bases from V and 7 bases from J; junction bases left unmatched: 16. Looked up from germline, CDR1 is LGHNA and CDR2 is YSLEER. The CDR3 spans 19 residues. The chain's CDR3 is CASSQNLHRGSSGNSPLHF. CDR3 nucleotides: TGCGCCAGCAGCCAAAACCTACACAGGGGGTCATCTGGAAATTCACCCCTCCACTTT.

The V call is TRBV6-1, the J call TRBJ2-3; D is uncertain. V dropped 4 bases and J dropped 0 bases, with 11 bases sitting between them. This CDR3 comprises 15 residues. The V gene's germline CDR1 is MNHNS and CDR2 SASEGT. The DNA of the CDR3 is TGTGCCAGCAGTGCAACAGCCTCTAGCACAGATACGCAGTATTTT. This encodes CASSATASSTDTQYF.

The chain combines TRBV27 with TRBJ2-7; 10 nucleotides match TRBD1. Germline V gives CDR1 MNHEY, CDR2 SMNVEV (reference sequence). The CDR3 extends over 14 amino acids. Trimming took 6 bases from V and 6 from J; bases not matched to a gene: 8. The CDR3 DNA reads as TGTGCCAGCAGCCTTGGGGACAGGGGCTGCGAGCAGTACTTC. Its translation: CASSLGDRGCEQYF.

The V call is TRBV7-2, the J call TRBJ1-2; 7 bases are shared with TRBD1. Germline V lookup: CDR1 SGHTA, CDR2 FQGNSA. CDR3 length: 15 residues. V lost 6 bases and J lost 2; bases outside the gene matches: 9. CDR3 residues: CASSPTGTENYGYTF. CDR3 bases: TGTGCCAGCAGTCCAACAGGGACAGAGAACTATGGCTACACCTTC. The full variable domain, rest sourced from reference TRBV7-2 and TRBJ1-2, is GAGVSQSPSNKVTEKGKDVELRCDPISGHTALYWYRQSLGQGLEFLIYFQGNSAPDKSGLPSDRFSAERTGGSVSTLTIQRTQQEDSAVYLCASSPTGTENYGYTFGSGTRLTVV.

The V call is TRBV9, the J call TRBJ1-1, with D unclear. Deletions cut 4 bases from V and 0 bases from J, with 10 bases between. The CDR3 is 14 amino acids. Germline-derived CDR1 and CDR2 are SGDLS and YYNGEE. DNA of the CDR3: TGTGCCAGCAGCCTACGAGGGATGAACACTGAAGCTTTCTTT. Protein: CASSLRGMNTEAFF.